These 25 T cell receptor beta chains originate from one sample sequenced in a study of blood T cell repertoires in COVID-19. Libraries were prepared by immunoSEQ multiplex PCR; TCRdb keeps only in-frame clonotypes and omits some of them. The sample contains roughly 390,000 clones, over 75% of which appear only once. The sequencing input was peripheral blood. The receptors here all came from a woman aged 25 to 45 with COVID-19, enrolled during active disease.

The CDR3 is CASSLRGFAGYGYTF. Written as DNA, the CDR3 is TGTGCCAGCAGTTTAAGGGGGTTTGCTGGGTATGGCTACACCTTC. The chain couples TRBV6-5 to TRBJ1-2; D might be TRBD1 (6 bases). The germline CDR1 and CDR2 sequences are MNHEY and SVGAGI. V gave up 4 bases and J gave up 5 bases, with 17 bases separating them. The CDR3 extends over 15 amino acids.

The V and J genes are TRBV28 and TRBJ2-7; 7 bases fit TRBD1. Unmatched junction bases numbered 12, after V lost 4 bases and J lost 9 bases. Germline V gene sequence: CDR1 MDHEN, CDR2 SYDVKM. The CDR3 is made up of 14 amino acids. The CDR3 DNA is TGTGCCAGCAGTTCCCGGGACAGCACGAGGTGGCAGTACTTC. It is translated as CASSSRDSTRWQYF.

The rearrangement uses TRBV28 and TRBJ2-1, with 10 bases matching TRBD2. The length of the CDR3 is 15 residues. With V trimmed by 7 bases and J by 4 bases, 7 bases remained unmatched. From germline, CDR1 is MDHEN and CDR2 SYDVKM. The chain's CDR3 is CASTWGTSAYNEQFF. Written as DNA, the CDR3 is TGTGCCAGCACCTGGGGGACTAGCGCTTACAATGAGCAGTTCTTC.

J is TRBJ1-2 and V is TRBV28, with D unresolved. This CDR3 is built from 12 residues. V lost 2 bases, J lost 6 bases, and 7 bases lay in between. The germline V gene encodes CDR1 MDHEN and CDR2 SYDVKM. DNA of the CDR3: TGTGCCAGCAGTTTAAATCCAAATGGCTACACCTTC. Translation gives CASSLNPNGYTF.

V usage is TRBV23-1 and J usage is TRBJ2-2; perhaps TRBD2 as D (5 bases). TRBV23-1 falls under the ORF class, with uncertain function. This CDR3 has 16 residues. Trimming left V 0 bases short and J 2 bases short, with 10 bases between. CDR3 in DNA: TGCGCCAGCAGTCAATCCTTGGAGGTTAACACCGGGGAGCTGTTTTTT. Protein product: CASSQSLEVNTGELFF.

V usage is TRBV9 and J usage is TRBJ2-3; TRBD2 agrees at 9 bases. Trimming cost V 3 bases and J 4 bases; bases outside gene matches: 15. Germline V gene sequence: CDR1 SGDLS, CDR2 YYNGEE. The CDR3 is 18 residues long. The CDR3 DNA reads TGTGCCAGCAGCGACGGGCGGCTAGCGGGAAGGTCTGCAGATACGCAGTATTTT. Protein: CASSDGRLAGRSADTQYF.

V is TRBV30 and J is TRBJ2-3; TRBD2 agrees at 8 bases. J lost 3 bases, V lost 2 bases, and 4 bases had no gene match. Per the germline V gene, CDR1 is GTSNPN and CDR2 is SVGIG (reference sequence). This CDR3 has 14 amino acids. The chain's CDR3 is CAWSLSGTTDTQYF. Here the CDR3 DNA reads TGTGCCTGGAGTCTTAGCGGGACAACAGATACGCAGTATTTT.

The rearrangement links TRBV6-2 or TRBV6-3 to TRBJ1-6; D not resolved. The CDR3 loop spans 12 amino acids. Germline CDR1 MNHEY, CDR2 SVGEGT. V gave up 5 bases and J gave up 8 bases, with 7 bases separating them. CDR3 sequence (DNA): TGTGCCAGCAGTAGAGGAGATTCACCCCTCCACTTT. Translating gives CASSRGDSPLHF.

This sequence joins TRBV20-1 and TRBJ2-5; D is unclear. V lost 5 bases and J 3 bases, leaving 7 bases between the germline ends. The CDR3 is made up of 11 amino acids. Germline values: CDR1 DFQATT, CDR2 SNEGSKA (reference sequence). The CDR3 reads CSAEGEETQYF. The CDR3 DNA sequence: TGCAGTGCTGAAGGAGAAGAGACCCAGTACTTC.

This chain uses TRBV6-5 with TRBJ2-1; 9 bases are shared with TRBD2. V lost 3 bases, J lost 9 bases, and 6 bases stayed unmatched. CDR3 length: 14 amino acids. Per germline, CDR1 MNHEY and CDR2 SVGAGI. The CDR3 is CASSYRGRETEQFF. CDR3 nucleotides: TGTGCCAGCAGTTATCGCGGGAGGGAAACTGAGCAGTTCTTC.

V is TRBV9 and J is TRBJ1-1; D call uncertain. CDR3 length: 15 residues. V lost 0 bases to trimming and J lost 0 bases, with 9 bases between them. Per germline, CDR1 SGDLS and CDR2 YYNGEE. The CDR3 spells CASSVDQVMNTEAFF. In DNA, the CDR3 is TGTGCCAGCAGCGTAGACCAGGTAATGAACACTGAAGCTTTCTTT.

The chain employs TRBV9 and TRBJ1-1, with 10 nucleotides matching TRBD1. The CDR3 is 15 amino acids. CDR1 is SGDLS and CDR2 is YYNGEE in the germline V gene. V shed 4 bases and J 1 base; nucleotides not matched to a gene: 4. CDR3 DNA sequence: TGTGCCAGCAGCCCAAGGACAGGGGGGAACACTGAAGCTTTCTTT. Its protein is CASSPRTGGNTEAFF.

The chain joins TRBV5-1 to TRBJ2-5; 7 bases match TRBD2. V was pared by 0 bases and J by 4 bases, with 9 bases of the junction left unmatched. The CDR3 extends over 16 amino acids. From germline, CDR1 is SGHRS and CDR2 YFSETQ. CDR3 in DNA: TGCGCCAGCAGCTTGGCCTCCGGGGGGAGAGGAGAGACCCAGTACTTC. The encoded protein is CASSLASGGRGETQYF.

This CDR3 reads CAWKTGGYTF. Written as DNA, the CDR3 is TGTGCCTGGAAGACAGGTGGCTACACCTTC. This chain connects TRBV30 to TRBJ1-2, with D perhaps TRBD1 (6 bases). CDR3 length: 10 residues. V lost 4 bases, J lost 7 bases, and 7 bases lay in between. In germline, CDR1 is GTSNPN, CDR2 SVGIG (reference sequence).

The CDR3 nucleotides are TGTGCCAGCAGTCGCGGGGGCGGCATGGCCGGGGAGCTGTTTTTT. Protein: CASSRGGGMAGELFF. The chain couples TRBV7-9 to TRBJ2-2, with D perhaps TRBD2 (7 bases). There are 15 residues in the CDR3. The V end was cut by 6 bases, the J end by 6 bases, with 17 bases between. Germline lookup yields CDR1 SEHNR and CDR2 FQNEAQ (reference sequence).

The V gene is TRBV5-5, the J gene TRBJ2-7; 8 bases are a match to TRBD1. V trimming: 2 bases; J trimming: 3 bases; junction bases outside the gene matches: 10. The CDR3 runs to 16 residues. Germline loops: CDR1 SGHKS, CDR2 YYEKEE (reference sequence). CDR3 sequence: CASSFGQGARIYEQYF. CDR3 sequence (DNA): TGTGCCAGCAGCTTCGGCCAGGGGGCGCGGATCTACGAGCAGTACTTC.

CDR3 sequence (DNA): TGTGCCAGCAGTGAGGGTGGGAGGGGAGAGCAGTTCTTC. It yields the protein CASSEGGRGEQFF. The chain joins TRBV2 to TRBJ2-1; 7 bases match TRBD2. There are 13 residues in the CDR3. Per germline, CDR1 SNHLY and CDR2 FYNNEI. The V gene end was trimmed by 3 bases and the J gene end by 10 bases; junction bases not matched to a gene: 6.

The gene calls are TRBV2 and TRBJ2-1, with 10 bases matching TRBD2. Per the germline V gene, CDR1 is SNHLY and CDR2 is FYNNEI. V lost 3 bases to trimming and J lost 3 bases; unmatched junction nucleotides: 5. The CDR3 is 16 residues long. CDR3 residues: CASSDSLAGGYNEQFF. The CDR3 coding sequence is TGTGCCAGCAGTGATTCCTTAGCGGGAGGCTACAATGAGCAGTTCTTC.

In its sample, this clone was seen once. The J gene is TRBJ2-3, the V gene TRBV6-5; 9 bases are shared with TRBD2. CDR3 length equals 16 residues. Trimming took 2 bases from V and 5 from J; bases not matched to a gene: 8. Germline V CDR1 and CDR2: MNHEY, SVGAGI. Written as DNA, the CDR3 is TGTGCCAGCAGTTACAGGCGCGGGAGGGCCCAAGATACGCAGTATTTT. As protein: CASSYRRGRAQDTQYF.

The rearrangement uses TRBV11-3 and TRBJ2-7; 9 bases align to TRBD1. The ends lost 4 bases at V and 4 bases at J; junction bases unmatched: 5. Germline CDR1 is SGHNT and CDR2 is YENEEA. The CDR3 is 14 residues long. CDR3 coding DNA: TGTGCCAGCAGCTCAGGACAGGGGATATACGAGCAGTACTTC. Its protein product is CASSSGQGIYEQYF.

The CDR3, as DNA: TGTGCCAGCAGTCAACCAGGGGTCCCTTATGGCTACACCTTC. It encodes CASSQPGVPYGYTF. The genes are TRBV6-6 and TRBJ1-2; maybe TRBD1 (6 bases). CDR1 and CDR2 from the germline V gene are MNHNY and SVGAGI (reference sequence). The CDR3 contains 14 residues. V lost 5 bases and J lost 5, with 15 bases in between.

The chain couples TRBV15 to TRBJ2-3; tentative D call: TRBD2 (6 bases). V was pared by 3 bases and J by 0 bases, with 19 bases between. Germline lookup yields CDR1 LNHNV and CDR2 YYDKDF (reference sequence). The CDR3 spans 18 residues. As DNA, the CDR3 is TGTGCCACCAGCAGGCACCCCCTCGGGAGCTGGAGCACAGATACGCAGTATTTT. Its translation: CATSRHPLGSWSTDTQYF.

DNA of the CDR3: TGTGCCAGCGTCCCTCGAGGGTGGGGTTACGAGCAGTACTTC. Amino acid sequence: CASVPRGWGYEQYF. The chain carries TRBV5-4 and TRBJ2-7, with D perhaps matching TRBD2 (5 bases). The length of the CDR3 is 14 residues. Per germline, CDR1 SGHNT and CDR2 YYREEE (reference sequence). Trimming cost V 7 bases and J 4 bases, with 18 bases left between them.

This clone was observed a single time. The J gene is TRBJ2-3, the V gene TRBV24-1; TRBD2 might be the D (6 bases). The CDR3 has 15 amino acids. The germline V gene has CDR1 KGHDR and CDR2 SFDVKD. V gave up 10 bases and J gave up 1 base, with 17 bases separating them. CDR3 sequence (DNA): TGTGCCACGACAACTAGCATACGTCGCACAGATACGCAGTATTTT. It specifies CATTTSIRRTDTQYF.

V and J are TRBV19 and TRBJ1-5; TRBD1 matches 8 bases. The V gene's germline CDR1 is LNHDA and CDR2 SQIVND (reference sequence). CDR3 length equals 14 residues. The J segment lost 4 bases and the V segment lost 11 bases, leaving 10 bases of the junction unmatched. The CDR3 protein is CASDRGERNQPQHF. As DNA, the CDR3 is TGTGCCTCCGACAGGGGAGAACGGAATCAGCCCCAGCATTTT.